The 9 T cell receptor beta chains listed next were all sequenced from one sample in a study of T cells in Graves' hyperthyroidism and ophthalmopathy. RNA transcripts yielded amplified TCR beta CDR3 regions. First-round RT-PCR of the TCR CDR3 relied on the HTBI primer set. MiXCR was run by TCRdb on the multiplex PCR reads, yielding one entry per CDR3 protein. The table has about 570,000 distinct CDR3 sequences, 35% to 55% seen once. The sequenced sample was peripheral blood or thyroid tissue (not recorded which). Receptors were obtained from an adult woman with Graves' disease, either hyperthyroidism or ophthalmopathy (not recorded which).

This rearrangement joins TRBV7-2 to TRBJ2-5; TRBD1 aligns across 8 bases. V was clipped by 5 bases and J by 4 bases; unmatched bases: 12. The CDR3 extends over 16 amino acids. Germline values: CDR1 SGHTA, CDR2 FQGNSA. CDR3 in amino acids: CASSPRTGLVPETQYF. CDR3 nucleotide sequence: TGTGCCAGCAGCCCAAGGACAGGGCTTGTCCCAGAGACCCAGTACTTC. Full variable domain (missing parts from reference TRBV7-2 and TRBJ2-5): GAGVSQSPSNKVTEKGKDVELRCDPISGHTALYWYRQSLGQGLEFLIYFQGNSAPDKSGLPSDRFSAERTGGSVSTLTIQRTQQEDSAVYLCASSPRTGLVPETQYFGPGTRLLVL.

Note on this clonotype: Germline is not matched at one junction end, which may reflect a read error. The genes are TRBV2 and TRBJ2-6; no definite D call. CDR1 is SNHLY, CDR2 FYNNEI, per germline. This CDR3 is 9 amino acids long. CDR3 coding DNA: TGTGCCAGCAGTGAAGAAGGGCGTTTC. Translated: CASSEEGRF.

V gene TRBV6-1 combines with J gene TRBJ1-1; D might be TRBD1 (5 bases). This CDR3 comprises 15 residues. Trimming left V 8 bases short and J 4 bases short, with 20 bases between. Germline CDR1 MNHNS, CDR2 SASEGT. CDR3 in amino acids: CASGRFGGRGTEAFF. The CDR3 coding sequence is TGTGCCAGCGGGAGGTTCGGGGGTCGCGGCACTGAAGCTTTCTTT.

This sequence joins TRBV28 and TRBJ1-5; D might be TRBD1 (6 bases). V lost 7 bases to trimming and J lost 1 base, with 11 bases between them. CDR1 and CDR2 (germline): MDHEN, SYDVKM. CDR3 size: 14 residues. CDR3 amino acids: CASILTGSNQPQHF. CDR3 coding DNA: TGTGCCAGCATCTTAACAGGGAGCAATCAGCCCCAGCATTTT.

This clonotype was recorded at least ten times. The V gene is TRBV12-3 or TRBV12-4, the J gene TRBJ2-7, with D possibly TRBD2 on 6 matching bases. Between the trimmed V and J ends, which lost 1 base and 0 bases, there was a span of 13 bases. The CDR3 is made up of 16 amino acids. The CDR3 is CASSLGGGRSSYEQYF. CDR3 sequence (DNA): TGTGCCAGCAGTTTAGGGGGAGGAAGGAGCTCCTACGAGCAGTACTTC.

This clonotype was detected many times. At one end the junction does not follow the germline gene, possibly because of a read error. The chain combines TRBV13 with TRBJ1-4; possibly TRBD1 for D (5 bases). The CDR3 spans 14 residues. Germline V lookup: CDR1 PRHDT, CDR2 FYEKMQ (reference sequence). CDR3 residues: CASSTTGTNEKLFF. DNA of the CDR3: TGTGCCAGCAGCACTACCGGGACTAACGAAAAACTGTTTTTT. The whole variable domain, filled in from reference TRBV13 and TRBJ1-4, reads AAGVIQSPRHLIKEKRETATLKCYPIPRHDTVYWYQQGPGQDPQFLISFYEKMQSDKGSIPDRFSAQQFSDYHSELNMSSLELGDSALYFCASSTTGTNEKLFFGSGTQLSVL.

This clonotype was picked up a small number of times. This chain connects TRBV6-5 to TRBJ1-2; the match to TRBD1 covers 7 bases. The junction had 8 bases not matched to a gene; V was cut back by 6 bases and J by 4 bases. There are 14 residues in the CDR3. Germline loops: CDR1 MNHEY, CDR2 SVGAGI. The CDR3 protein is CASRPGQTIYGYTF. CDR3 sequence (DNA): TGTGCCAGCAGACCGGGACAGACAATCTATGGCTACACCTTC.

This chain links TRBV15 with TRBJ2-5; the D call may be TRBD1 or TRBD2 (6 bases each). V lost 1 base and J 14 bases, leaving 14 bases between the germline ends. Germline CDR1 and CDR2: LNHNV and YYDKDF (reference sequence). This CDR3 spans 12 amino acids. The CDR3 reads CATSRAGEGVYF. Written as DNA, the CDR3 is TGTGCCACCAGCAGAGCGGGAGAGGGGGTTTACTTC.

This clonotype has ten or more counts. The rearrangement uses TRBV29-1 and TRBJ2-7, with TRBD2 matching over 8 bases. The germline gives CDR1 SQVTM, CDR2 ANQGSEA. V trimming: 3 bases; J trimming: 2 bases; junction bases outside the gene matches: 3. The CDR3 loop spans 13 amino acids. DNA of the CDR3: TGCAGCGTTGACCTCGGGGGGGCCTACGAGCAGTACTTC. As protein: CSVDLGGAYEQYF.